This T cell receptor beta chain is from a study of blood T cell repertoires in COVID-19. Looking at the study overall: Acute-phase and convalescent COVID-19 samples originated in the United States, Italy and Spain. T cells, B-cell-depleted T cells, or PBMCs supplied cDNA or gDNA.

This CDR3 is built from 17 residues. Under the authors' procedure: Counts of nucleated cells, estimated from reference gene primer amplification, were obtained. Libraries were prepared by immunoSEQ multiplex PCR; TCRdb keeps only in-frame clonotypes and omits some of them. D and trimming come from the DNA, and the V and J calls and clone size come from that table. The sample has 150,000 to 200,000 clones, 89% seen once. The J gene is TRBJ2-3, the V gene TRBV21-1; TRBD1 is the table's D call and was not checked against the DNA. TRBV21-1 is a known pseudogene. The receptor was derived from a man aged 60 to 69 with acute or convalescent COVID-19. The sample taken for sequencing was peripheral blood. The CDR3 loop is CASSSILDRGWADTQYF. CDR3 in DNA: TGTGCCAGCAGCTCAATCCTGGACAGGGGGTGGGCAGATACGCAGTATTTT.